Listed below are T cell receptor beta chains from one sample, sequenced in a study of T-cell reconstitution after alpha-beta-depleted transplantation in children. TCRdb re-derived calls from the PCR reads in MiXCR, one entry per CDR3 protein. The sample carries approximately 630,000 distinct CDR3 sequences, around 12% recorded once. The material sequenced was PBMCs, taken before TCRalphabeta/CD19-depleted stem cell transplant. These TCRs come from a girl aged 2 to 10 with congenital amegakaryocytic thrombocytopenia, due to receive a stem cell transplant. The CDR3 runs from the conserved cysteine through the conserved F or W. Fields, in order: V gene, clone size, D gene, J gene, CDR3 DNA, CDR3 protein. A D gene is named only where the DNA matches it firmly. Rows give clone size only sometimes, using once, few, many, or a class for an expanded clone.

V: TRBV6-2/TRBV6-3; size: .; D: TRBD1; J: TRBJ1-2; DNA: TGTGCCAGCAGTGCCGACAGGGTCTATGGCTACACCTTC; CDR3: CASSADRVYGYTF
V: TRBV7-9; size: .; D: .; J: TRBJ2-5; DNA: TGTGCCAGCAGGGCTGGGTACCAAGAGACCCAGTACTTC; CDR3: CASRAGYQETQYF
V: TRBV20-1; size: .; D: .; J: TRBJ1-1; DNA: TGCAGTGCTAGGCCGCCTAACACTGAAGCTTTCTTT; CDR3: CSARPPNTEAFF
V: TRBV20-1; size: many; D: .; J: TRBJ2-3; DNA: TGCAGTGCTAGCCTTGGCCGTGCGAGAAACTGGGGCACAGATACGCAGTATTTT; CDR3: CSASLGRARNWGTDTQYF
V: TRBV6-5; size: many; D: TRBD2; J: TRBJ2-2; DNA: TGTGCCAGCAGTTACGGACTAGCGGGATCGGTGGTGAACACCGGGGAGCTGTTTTTT; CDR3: CASSYGLAGSVVNTGELFF
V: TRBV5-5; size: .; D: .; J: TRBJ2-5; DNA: TGTGCCAGCAGCTTGGAAGCAGGGACGGAGACCCAGTACTTC; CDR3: CASSLEAGTETQYF
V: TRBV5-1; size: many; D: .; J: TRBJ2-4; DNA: TGCGCCAGCAGCTTGGAATCTCCAGCCAAAAACATTCAGTACTTC; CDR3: CASSLESPAKNIQYF
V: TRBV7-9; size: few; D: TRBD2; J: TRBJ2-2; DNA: TGTGCCGGAGTAGCGGGAAACACCGGGGAGCTGTTTTTT; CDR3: CAGVAGNTGELFF
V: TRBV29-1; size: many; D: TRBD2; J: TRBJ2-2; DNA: TGCAGCGTTGCTGGCGGGAGGAACACCGGGGAGCTGTTTTTT; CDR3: CSVAGGRNTGELFF
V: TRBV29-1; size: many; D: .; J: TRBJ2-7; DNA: TGCAGCGTATCTTACCTGACAGACAACGAGCAGTACTTC; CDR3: CSVSYLTDNEQYF
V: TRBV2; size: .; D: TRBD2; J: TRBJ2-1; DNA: TGTGCCAGCGGGGGGGAAATAGCGGGAGTCAATGAGCAGTTCTTC; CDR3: CASGGEIAGVNEQFF
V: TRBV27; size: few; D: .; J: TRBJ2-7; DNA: TGTGCCAGCAGTTGGACGAACGAAGACAACGAGCAGTACTTC; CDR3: CASSWTNEDNEQYF
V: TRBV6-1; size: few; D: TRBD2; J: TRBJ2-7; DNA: TGTGCCAGCAGACCTACTAGCGGGCCAGCCTACGAGCAGTACTTC; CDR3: CASRPTSGPAYEQYF
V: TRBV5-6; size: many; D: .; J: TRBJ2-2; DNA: TGTGCCAGCAGCACCGGGACCGATCAGGCGGGAACCGGGGAGCTGTTTTTT; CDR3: CASSTGTDQAGTGELFF
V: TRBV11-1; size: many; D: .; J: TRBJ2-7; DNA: TGTGCCAGCAGCTTAGGCGGGATTGTCTCCTACGAGCAGTACTTC; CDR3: CASSLGGIVSYEQYF
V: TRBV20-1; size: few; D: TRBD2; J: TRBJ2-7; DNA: TGCAGTGCTGGCGGAACCGGGACTAGCGGGAGGACAATCCACGAGCAGTACTTC; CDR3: CSAGGTGTSGRTIHEQYF
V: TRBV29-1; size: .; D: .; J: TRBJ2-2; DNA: TGCAGCGTTGTCTGGGAAAACACCGGGGAGCTGTTTTTT; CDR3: CSVVWENTGELFF
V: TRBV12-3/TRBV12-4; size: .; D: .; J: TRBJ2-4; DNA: TGTGCCAGCAGTGTTCGGGACTCCGGGAACGTTCAGTACTTC; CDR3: CASSVRDSGNVQYF
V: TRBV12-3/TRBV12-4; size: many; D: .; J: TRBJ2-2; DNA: TGTGCCAGCAGCCACGGGACACCGAACACCGGGGAGCTGTTTTTT; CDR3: CASSHGTPNTGELFF
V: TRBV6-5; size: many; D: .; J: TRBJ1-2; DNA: TGTGCCAGCAGACAACAGGAAAATGGCTACACCTTC; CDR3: CASRQQENGYTF
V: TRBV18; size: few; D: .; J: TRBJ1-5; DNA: TGTGCCAGCTCACCGGGACCAGGGGGCAATCAGCCCCAGCATTTT; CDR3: CASSPGPGGNQPQHF
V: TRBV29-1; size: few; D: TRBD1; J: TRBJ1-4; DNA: TGCAGCGTTCAGGGGACAGTTCTTGGTGAAAAACTGTTTTTT; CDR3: CSVQGTVLGEKLFF
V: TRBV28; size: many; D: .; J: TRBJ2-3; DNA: TGTGCCAGCAGTTCCGGGGGCCTCCGCACAGATACGCAGTATTTT; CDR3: CASSSGGLRTDTQYF
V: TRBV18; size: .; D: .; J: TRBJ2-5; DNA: TGTGCCAGCTCACCAAGGGAAAAAGAGACCCAGTACTTC; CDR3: CASSPREKETQYF
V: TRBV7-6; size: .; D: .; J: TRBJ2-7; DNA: TGTGCCAGCAGCTTAGTAACAGACCCTTCCTACGAGCAGTACTTC; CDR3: CASSLVTDPSYEQYF
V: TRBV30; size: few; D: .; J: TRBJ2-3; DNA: TGTGCCTGGAGATTGGGCACAGATACGCAGTATTTT; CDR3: CAWRLGTDTQYF
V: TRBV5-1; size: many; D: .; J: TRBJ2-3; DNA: TGCGCCAGCAGCTTGTATTACCAGAACACAGATACGCAGTATTTT; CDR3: CASSLYYQNTDTQYF
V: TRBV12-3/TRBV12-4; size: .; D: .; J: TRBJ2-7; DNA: TGTGCCTTCTGTTTAGTGGTCGGTGACAGACGAACATTCCACTACGAGCAGTACTTC; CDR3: CAFCLVVGDRRTFHYEQYF
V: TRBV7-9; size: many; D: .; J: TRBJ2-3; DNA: TGTGCCAGCAGCTTAGAAGAGATGCGGGATACGCAGTATTTT; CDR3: CASSLEEMRDTQYF
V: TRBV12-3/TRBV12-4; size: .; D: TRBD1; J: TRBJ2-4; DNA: TGTGCCAGCAGGCAGGGGGCGACCAAAAACATTCAGTACTTC; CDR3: CASRQGATKNIQYF
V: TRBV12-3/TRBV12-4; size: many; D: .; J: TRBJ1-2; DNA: TGTGCCAGCACTCACAGAGCTAACTATGGCTACACCTTC; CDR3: CASTHRANYGYTF
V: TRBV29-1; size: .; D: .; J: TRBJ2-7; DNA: TGCAGCGTTGATGCGGATTGGGGTGGGGAGCAGTACTTC; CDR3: CSVDADWGGEQYF
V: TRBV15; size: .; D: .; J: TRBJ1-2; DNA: TGTGCCACCAGCAGAGATGCGACTAACTATGGCTACACCTTC; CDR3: CATSRDATNYGYTF
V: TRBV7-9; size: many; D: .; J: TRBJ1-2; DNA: TGTGCCAGCAGCTTAGCCCGCGAAGGCTACACCTTC; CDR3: CASSLAREGYTF
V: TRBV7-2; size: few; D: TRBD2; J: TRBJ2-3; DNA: TGTGCCAGCAGCTTACATGGCGGGGGGGGCACAGATACGCAGTATTTT; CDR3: CASSLHGGGGTDTQYF
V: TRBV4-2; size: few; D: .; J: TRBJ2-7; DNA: TGTGCCAGCAGCCAAGATCATAAGACAGTTTGGTACGAGCAGTACTTC; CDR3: CASSQDHKTVWYEQYF
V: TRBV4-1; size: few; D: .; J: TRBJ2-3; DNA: TGCGCCAGCAGCCAAGCCTGGGGAGATACGCAGTATTTT; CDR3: CASSQAWGDTQYF
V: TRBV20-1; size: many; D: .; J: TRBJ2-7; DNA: TGCAGTGCTATTATCTGGCGGGAATACCCCGAGCAGTACTTC; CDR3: CSAIIWREYPEQYF
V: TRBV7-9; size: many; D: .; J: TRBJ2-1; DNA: TGTGCCAGCAGCTTAGAGGGTCACTACAATGAGCAGTTCTTC; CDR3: CASSLEGHYNEQFF
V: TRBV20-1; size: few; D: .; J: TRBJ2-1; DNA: TGCAGTGCTAGACCGAAAGAAACTTACAATGAGCAGTTCTTC; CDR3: CSARPKETYNEQFF
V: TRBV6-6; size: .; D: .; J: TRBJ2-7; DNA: TGTGCCAGCAGCTCTACGGGGCTTTACGAGCAGTACTTC; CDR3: CASSSTGLYEQYF
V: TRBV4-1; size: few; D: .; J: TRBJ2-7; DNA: TGCGCCAGCAGCCTGCGCAGGACAGCTTCCTACGAGCAGTACTTC; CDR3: CASSLRRTASYEQYF
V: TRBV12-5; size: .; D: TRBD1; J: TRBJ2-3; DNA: TGTGCTAGTGGATCTTGGACAGGGGGCGATACGCAGTATTTT; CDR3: CASGSWTGGDTQYF
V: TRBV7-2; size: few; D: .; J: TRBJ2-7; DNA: TGTGCCAGCAGCCGCCTTACCTCCTACGAGCAGTACTTC; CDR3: CASSRLTSYEQYF
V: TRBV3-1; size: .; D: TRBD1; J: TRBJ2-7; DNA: TGTGCCAGCAGCCGACAGGGCGACACCTACGAGCAGTACTTC; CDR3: CASSRQGDTYEQYF
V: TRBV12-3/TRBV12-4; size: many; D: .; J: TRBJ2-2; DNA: TGTGCCAGCAGTTTTTCCGCAGGGAACACCGGGGAGCTGTTTTTT; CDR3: CASSFSAGNTGELFF
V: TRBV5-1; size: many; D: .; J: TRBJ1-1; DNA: TGCGCCAGCAGCTTGCGGGGACGGACTGAAGCTTTCTTT; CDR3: CASSLRGRTEAFF
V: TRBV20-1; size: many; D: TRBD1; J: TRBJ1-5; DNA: TGCAGTGCTAGGCTCAGGGGACAGCAGCCCCAGCATTTT; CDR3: CSARLRGQQPQHF